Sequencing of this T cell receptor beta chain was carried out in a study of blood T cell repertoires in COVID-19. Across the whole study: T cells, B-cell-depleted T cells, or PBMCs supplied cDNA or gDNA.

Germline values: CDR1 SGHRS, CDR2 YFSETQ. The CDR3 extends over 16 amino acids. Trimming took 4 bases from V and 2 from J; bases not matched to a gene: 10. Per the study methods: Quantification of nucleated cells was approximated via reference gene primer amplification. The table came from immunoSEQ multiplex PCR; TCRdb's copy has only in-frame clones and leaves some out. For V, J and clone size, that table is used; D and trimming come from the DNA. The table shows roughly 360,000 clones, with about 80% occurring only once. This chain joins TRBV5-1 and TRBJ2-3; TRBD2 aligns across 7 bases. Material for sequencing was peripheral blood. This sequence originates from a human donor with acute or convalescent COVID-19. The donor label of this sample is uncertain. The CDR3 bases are TGCGCCAGCAGCCTCCGGTCTAGCGGACTCACAGATACGCAGTATTTT. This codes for CASSLRSSGLTDTQYF.